This entry lists 20 T cell receptor beta chains sequenced from one sample in a study of tumor and adjacent non-tumor tissue in lung cancer. RNA was extracted from bulk tissue without any cell sorting. The library came from three nested PCR rounds adapted from ARM-PCR protocols. Using its own MiXCR run on the multiplex PCR reads, TCRdb lists one record per CDR3 protein. The table records around 74,000 distinct CDR3 sequences, around 65% of them present only once. The sample consisted of lung tumor tissue. The receptors were sampled from a woman between 65 and 79 years old with non-small cell lung cancer.

For this clonotype: A read error may explain this, as a much larger clone is one base away. This sequence joins TRBV28 and TRBJ1-6; a possible D gene is TRBD1 (5 bases). Trimming shortened V by 5 bases and J by 7 bases, and 12 bases separated the two germline ends. Germline V gives CDR1 MDHEN, CDR2 SYDVKM. The CDR3 has 14 residues. The CDR3 sequence is CASSERGGNSPLHF. In DNA, the CDR3 is TGTGCCAGCAGTGAGCGGGGGGGGAATTCACCCCTCCACTTT.

This clonotype was counted at least ten times. The V call is TRBV29-1, the J call TRBJ2-7; 10 nucleotides match TRBD1. The CDR3 length is 16 residues. Trimming took 3 bases from V and 5 from J; bases not matched to a gene: 13. The germline V gene has CDR1 SQVTM and CDR2 ANQGSEA. CDR3 residues: CSVDNAPGQGSHEQYF. As DNA, the CDR3 is TGCAGCGTTGACAACGCCCCGGGACAGGGGTCTCACGAGCAGTACTTC.

On this clonotype: This could be a read error, since a much larger clone is one nucleotide away. The chain links TRBV5-6 to TRBJ2-5; the match to TRBD1 covers 8 bases. Germline CDR1 SGHDT, CDR2 YYEEEE. The CDR3 covers 15 residues. In nucleotides, the CDR3 is TGTGCCAGCAGCTTGGGACAGGGGAATGCAGAGACCAAGTACTTC. Translated, it gives CASSLGQGNAETKYF.

Concerning this clonotype: Compared with germline, one end of the junction differs, possibly owing to a read error. The chain recombines TRBV10-3 with TRBJ1-3; 12 bases fit TRBD1. Germline assignment: CDR1 ENHRY and CDR2 SYGVKD. This CDR3 spans 14 amino acids. The CDR3 spells CVIRGQGAGNTIYF. The CDR3 coding sequence is TGTGTCATCAGGGGACAGGGGGCTGGAAACACCATATATTTC.

This clonotype has a count of ten or more. This sequence joins TRBV20-1 and TRBJ2-2; D gene uncertain. Germline V CDR1 and CDR2: DFQATT, SNEGSKA (reference sequence). This CDR3 has 15 amino acids. Deletions cut 1 base from V and 1 base from J, with 10 bases between. CDR3 amino acids: CSARADGQNTGELFF. CDR3 bases: TGCAGTGCTAGAGCAGACGGCCAGAACACCGGGGAGCTGTTTTTT.

In the case of this clonotype: A read error may produce the germline difference seen at one junction end. V is TRBV29-1 and J is TRBJ2-1, with D possibly called TRBD1 or TRBD2 (6 bases each). The CDR3 totals 13 residues. Per germline, CDR1 SQVTM and CDR2 ANQGSEA. The CDR3 sequence is CGVERGDFNEQFF. The CDR3 nucleotides read TGCGGCGTTGAAAGGGGGGACTTCAATGAGCAGTTCTTC.

On this clonotype: The conserved closing phenylalanine or tryptophan is absent in this CDR3, likely reflecting a read error. No DNA is shown, since the ends of the CDR3 on it are uncertain; the CDR3 is the one TCRdb lists. The V and J genes are TRBV4-1 and TRBJ1-2; the table calls TRBD1, which could not be checked here. The CDR3 is 14 residues long, ends included. Germline V gives CDR1 MGHRA, CDR2 YSYEKL. This chain's CDR3 is CASSQEPQGGGYTI.

The chain recombines TRBV20-1 with TRBJ2-7; 7 bases agree with TRBD1. This CDR3 contains 13 residues. Trimming removed 5 bases from V and 0 bases from J; junction bases left unmatched: 4. In germline, CDR1 is DFQATT, CDR2 SNEGSKA (reference sequence). For the CDR3, the DNA is TGCAGTGCTGACAGGGCTAGCTCCTACGAGCAGTACTTC. Translated: CSADRASSYEQYF.

The V call is TRBV20-1, the J call TRBJ1-2; unclear D gene. The ends were cut back, 3 bases at V and 0 bases at J, with 8 bases in the middle. The germline gives CDR1 DFQATT, CDR2 SNEGSKA (reference sequence). This CDR3 spans 13 amino acids. In DNA, the CDR3 is TGCAGTGCTAGGTTTAGGGCTAACTATGGCTACACCTTC. Encoded protein: CSARFRANYGYTF.

Note on this clonotype: A much more abundant neighbour one base away suggests this may be a read error. The chain carries TRBV20-1 and TRBJ2-1; D call uncertain. Trimming took off 7 bases at V and 15 bases at J, with 19 bases between the two ends. This CDR3 region has 11 residues. Germline lookup yields CDR1 DFQATT and CDR2 SNEGSKA (reference sequence). CDR3 amino acids: CSVSSPRSGFF. CDR3 nucleotide sequence: TGCAGTGTCTCCTCACCCAGGAGTGGGTTCTTC.

Comment on this clonotype: The junction departs from germline at one end; a sequencing error may be responsible. This rearrangement joins TRBV6-1 to TRBJ2-2; D gene uncertain. Germline lookup yields CDR1 MNHNS and CDR2 SASEGT. The CDR3 is 14 amino acids. CDR3 sequence (DNA): TGTGCCAGAAGTGAAATGTCCCATCCCGGGGAGCTGTTTTTT. It translates to CARSEMSHPGELFF.

In its sample, this clonotype was seen a few times. This clone may be a read error of a much larger clone one base away. The CDR3, as DNA: TGTGTCATCAGTCCACCGGACAGGTCTGAAGCTTTCTTT. Translated, it gives CVISPPDRSEAFF. This rearrangement joins TRBV10-3 to TRBJ1-1, with 7 bases aligning to TRBD1. Germline CDR1 ENHRY, CDR2 SYGVKD. CDR3 size: 13 residues.

This clonotype showed up just a few times. At one end, the junction sequence differs from germline, possibly due to a read error. This sequence joins TRBV29-1 and TRBJ2-1; 8 bases line up with TRBD2. CDR1 is SQVTM, CDR2 ANQGSEA, per germline. This CDR3 has 15 amino acids. The CDR3 region has the DNA TGCAACCCGAGACCCTACGCGGGGGGCTACAATGAGCGGTTCTTC. Protein sequence: CNPRPYAGGYNERFF.

Regarding this clonotype: A read error may account for a junction end that differs from germline. The chain recombines TRBV12-3 or TRBV12-4 with TRBJ1-1; D possibly corresponds to TRBD1 (5 bases). CDR3 length: 13 amino acids. CDR3 DNA: TGTGCCAGCAGTTCCCAGCTGGGCACTGGGGCTTTGTTT. This translates into CASSSQLGTGALF.

Of note for this clonotype: At one of its ends the junction is not consistent with the germline gene, which may arise from a read error. This chain joins TRBV6-5 and TRBJ2-6; a weak D match, TRBD1 (6 bases). The CDR3 sequence is 16 residues long. Germline lookup yields CDR1 MNHEY and CDR2 SVGAGI. This chain's CDR3 is CASNYSMDSGDNVLTF. The CDR3 coding sequence is TGCGCCAGCAATTACTCGATGGACTCTGGGGACAACGTCCTTACTTTC.

In the case of this clonotype: The junction does not match germline at one end; this may be a read error. This chain uses TRBV28 with TRBJ1-4, with TRBD1 matching 8 bases. The CDR3 runs to 15 residues. CDR1 is MDHEN and CDR2 is SYDVKM in the germline V gene. The CDR3: CANSTPTGDNEKLFF. The CDR3 nucleotides read TGTGCCAACAGTACTCCGACAGGGGATAATGAAAAACTCTTTTTT.

At least ten counts were recorded for this clonotype. The rearrangement uses TRBV5-1 and TRBJ2-3; D gene ambiguous. The V gene lost 2 bases and the J gene lost 2 bases, with 18 bases spanning the gap. The CDR3 loop spans 17 amino acids. The germline V gene encodes CDR1 SGHRS and CDR2 YFSETQ. CDR3 loop: CASSFTFPRVPTDTQYF. DNA of the CDR3: TGCGCCAGCAGCTTTACGTTTCCGAGAGTACCCACAGATACGCAGTATTTT.

In the case of this clonotype: One end of the junction fails to match germline, which may point to a read error. This chain joins TRBV6-2 or TRBV6-3 and TRBJ2-5; unclear D gene. Germline V gene data show CDR1 as MNHEY and CDR2 as SVGEGT. The CDR3 runs 14 residues. CDR3 region: CASSPRLGGETRYF. CDR3 bases: TGCGCCAGCAGTCCCCGGTTGGGCGGCGAGACCCGGTACTTC.

This clonotype was detected ten times or more. At one of its ends the junction is not consistent with the germline gene, which may arise from a read error. The chain uses TRBV11-2 and TRBJ2-3; D is perhaps TRBD2 (5 bases). The CDR3 contains 14 residues. Looked up from germline, CDR1 is SGHAT and CDR2 is FQNNGV. CDR3 loop: CASSLDQVSRDGVF. In DNA form, the CDR3 reads TGTGCCAGCAGCTTAGATCAAGTCTCTCGGGATGGAGTTTTT.

As to this clonotype: The final CDR3 position lacks the conserved phenylalanine or tryptophan, pointing to a likely read error. The DNA is omitted, as the CDR3 cannot be located on it reliably, and the CDR3 follows TCRdb's listing. The V gene is TRBV6-5, the J gene TRBJ1-1. Inclusive of both ends, the CDR3 amounts to 14 amino acids. The germline gives CDR1 MNHEY, CDR2 SVGAGI. The CDR3 loop reads CASSYSIPVDGVFI.